This TCR beta chain emerged from a study of blood T cell repertoires in COVID-19. About the study: Both acute and convalescent COVID-19 samples were obtained from the United States, Italy and Spain. T cells, B-cell-depleted T cells, or PBMCs supplied cDNA or gDNA.

The ends were cut back, 5 bases at V and 6 bases at J, with 14 bases in the middle. This CDR3 comprises 13 residues. Per germline, CDR1 SGHAT and CDR2 FQNNGV. Only in-frame clones appear in the TCRdb table, and some are missing; sequencing was by immunoSEQ multiplex PCR. The sample lists approximately 58,000 clones; around 80% were seen once. A single count supports this clone. This receptor was taken from a woman aged 55 to 70 with acute or convalescent COVID-19. This sequence joins TRBV11-2 and TRBJ2-7; D is unclear. Source material: peripheral blood. The CDR3 loop is CASSAKAGPEQYF. The CDR3 nucleotides are TGTGCCAGCAGCGCGAAGGCAGGCCCCGAGCAGTACTTC.